This T cell receptor beta chain was captured by sequencing in a study of CXCR3-negative and CXCR3-positive naive CD8 T cells. Findings and limits, study-wide: More hydrophobic TRB CDR3s occurred in CXCR3-positive than in CXCR3-negative naive cells. Similar TRBV-TRBJ usage was seen in naive cells (both CXCR3-negative and CXCR3-positive), but memory cells differed.

Germline CDR1 and CDR2: SGHRS and YFSETQ. CDR3 length: 15 amino acids. The TRB libraries of cDNA were built by UMI-labeled 5' RACE. TCRdb re-called the 5' RACE reads and catalogs CDR3 proteins one per entry, DNA excluded. The sample has more than 6,000 distinct CDR3 sequences. By frequency, this clonotype registers medium-sized. The antigen remains unidentified. Sorts that each held approximately 300,000 cells were run in triplicate for every CD8+ T cell subset. The V and J genes are TRBV5-1 and TRBJ2-3. The source of this sequence is a human donor in good health. Some clones in this sample may be carry-over from other donors' samples. The sequenced material came from naive CXCR3+ CD8+ T cells from blood. Described subset: CD45RO-CCR7+CD27+CD95- naive CD8+ T cells expressing CXCR3 (TNR3+). CDR3 sequence reads: CASSPAWRGTDTQYF.